The T cell receptor beta chain described here comes from a study of T cell responses to AZD1222 COVID-19 vaccine. Study-wide results and caveats: Elevations in Spike-specific TCR breadth and depth followed administration of two AZD1222 doses. Most donors were white British and more were female, and clonal diversity was possibly underestimated.

The data were produced by immunoSEQ multiplex PCR, yet TCRdb's version contains in-frame clones alone and is incomplete. The table lists some 150,000 clones, 90% of them singletons. This clone has only a few counts. No antigen is known for it. V lost 4 bases to trimming and J lost 0 bases, with 7 bases between them. The germline gives CDR1 SGHTS, CDR2 YDEGEE. This CDR3 is 14 amino acids long. J is TRBJ2-2 and V is TRBV5-8, with no clear D. The material sequenced was peripheral blood, taken 28 days after the second AZD1222 dose. This receptor was taken from an adult who received the AZD1222 COVID-19 vaccine. CDR3 in amino acids: CASSPTANTGELFF. CDR3 DNA sequence: TGTGCCAGCAGCCCTACTGCGAACACCGGGGAGCTGTTTTTT.